This T cell receptor beta chain comes out of a study of cytomegalovirus exposure and HLA in healthy donors. The repertoire was sequenced with immunoSEQ multiplex PCR; TCRdb's copy has only in-frame clones and lacks some. The table has some 65,000 clones, around 95% seen once. As for this clone: The antigen remains undetermined.

Germline V gives CDR1 SGHNT, CDR2 YYREEE (reference sequence). The CDR3 runs 15 residues. Trimming left V 4 bases short and J 0 bases short, with 11 bases between. Findings and limits, study-wide: Some public TCRs appeared in many individuals, while most sequences were rare. The tendency of first-cohort TCR clusters to co-occur in the 120 or so validation repertoires was the finding of a later analysis. Both high specificity and high sensitivity reportedly marked the classifier's diagnosis of cytomegalovirus status. Researchers counted around 180 TCR beta chains as cytomegalovirus-associated.

Sample: PBMCs. This chain links TRBV5-4 with TRBJ1-3, with a tentative D call TRBD1 (5 bases). The source of this sequence is a young man in good health and CMV-seronegative. The CDR3 DNA sequence: TGTGCCAGCAGCCCCGGGGGGGGCTCTGGAAACACCATATATTTT. Translating gives CASSPGGGSGNTIYF.